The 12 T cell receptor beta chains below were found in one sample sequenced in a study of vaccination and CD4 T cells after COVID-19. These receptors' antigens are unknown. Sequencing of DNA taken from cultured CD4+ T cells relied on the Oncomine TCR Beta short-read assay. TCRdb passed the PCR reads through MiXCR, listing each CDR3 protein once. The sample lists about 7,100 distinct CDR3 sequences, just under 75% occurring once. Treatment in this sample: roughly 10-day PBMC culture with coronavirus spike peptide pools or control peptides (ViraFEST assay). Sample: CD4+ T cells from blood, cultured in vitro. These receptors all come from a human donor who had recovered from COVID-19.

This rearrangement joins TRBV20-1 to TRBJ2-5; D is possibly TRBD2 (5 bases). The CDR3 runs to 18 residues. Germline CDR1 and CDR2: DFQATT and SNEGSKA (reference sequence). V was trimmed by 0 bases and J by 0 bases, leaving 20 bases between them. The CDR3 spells CSARDRASQRKYQETQYF. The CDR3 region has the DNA TGCAGTGCTAGAGATAGGGCCTCGCAGCGGAAATACCAAGAGACCCAGTACTTC.

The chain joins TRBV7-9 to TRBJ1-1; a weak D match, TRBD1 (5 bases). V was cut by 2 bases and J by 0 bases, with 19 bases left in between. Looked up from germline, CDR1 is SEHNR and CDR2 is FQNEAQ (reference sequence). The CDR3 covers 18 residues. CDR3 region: CASSLRTIISGMNTEAFF. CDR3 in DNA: TGTGCCAGCAGCTTACGTACGATTATCTCAGGGATGAACACTGAAGCTTTCTTT.

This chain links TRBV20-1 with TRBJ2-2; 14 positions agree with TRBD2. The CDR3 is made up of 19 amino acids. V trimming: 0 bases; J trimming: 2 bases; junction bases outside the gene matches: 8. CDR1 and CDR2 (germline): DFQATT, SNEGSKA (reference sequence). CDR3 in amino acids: CSARDMGLAGATNTGELFF. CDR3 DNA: TGCAGTGCTAGAGATATGGGACTAGCGGGGGCTACCAACACCGGGGAGCTGTTTTTT.

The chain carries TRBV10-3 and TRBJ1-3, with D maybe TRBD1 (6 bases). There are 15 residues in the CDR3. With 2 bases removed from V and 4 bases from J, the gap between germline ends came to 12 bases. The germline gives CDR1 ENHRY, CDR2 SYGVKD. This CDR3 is CAISEMGAQGNTIYF. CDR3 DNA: TGTGCCATCAGTGAGATGGGGGCTCAGGGAAACACCATATATTTT.

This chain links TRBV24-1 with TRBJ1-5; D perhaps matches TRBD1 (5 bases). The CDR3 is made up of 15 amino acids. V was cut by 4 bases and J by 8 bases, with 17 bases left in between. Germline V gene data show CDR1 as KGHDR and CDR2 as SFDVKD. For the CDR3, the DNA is TGTGCCACCAGTGACGGGGGACGGTCCCAGGAGCCCCAGCATTTT. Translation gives CATSDGGRSQEPQHF.

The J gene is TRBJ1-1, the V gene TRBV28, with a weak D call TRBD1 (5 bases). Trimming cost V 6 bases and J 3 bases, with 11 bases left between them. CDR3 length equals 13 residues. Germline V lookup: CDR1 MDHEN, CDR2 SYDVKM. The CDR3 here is CASRSRVHTEAFF. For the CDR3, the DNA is TGTGCCAGCAGAAGCAGGGTACACACTGAAGCTTTCTTT.

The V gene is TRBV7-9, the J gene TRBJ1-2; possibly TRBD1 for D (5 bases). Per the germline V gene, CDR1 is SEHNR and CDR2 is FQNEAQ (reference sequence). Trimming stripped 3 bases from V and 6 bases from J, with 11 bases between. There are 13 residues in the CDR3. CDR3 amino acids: CASSLEGVHGYTF. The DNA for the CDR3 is TGTGCCAGCAGCTTGGAAGGGGTCCATGGCTACACCTTC. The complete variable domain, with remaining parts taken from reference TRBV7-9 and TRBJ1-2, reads DTGVSQNPRHKITKRGQNVTFRCDPISEHNRLYWYRQTLGQGPEFLTYFQNEAQLEKSRLLSDRFSAERPKGSFSTLEIQRTEQGDSAMYLCASSLEGVHGYTFGSGTRLTVV.

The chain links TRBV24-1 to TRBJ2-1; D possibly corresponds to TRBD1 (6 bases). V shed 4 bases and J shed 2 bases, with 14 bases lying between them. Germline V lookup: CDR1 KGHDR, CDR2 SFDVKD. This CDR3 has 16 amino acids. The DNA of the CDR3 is TGTGCCACCAGTGACCAAGTGGGGACAACCTACAATGAGCAGTTCTTC. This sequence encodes CATSDQVGTTYNEQFF.

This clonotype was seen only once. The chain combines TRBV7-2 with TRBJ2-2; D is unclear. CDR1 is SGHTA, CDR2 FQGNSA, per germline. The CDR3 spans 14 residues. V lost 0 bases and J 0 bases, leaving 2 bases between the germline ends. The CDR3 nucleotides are TGTGCCAGCAGCTTAGCGACGAACACCGGGGAGCTGTTTTTT. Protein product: CASSLATNTGELFF. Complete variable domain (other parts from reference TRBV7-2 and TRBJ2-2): GAGVSQSPSNKVTEKGKDVELRCDPISGHTALYWYRQSLGQGLEFLIYFQGNSAPDKSGLPSDRFSAERTGGSVSTLTIQRTQQEDSAVYLCASSLATNTGELFFGEGSRLTVL.

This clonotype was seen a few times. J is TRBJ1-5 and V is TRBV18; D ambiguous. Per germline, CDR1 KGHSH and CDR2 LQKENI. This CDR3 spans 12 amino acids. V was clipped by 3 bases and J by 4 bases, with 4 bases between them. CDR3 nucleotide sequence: TGTGCCAGCTCACCGGCAAATCAGCCCCAGCATTTT. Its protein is CASSPANQPQHF.

As DNA, the CDR3 is TGTGCCAGCTCTAGGGAAACTGAAGCTTTCTTT. This translates into CASSRETEAFF. The rearrangement links TRBV18 to TRBJ1-1; D not certain. The V gene lost 6 bases and the J gene lost 5 bases, with 7 bases spanning the gap. Germline CDR1 is KGHSH and CDR2 is LQKENI. The CDR3 has 11 residues.

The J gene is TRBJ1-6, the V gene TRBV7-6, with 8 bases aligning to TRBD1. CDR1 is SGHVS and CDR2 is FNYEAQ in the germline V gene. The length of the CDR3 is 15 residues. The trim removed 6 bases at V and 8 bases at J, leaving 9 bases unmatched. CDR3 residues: CASSSTGGRDSPLHF. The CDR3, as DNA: TGTGCCAGCAGTTCAACAGGGGGAAGGGATTCACCCCTCCACTTT.